Listed below are T cell receptor beta chains from one sample, sequenced in a study of blood T cell repertoires in COVID-19. The repertoire was sequenced with immunoSEQ multiplex PCR; TCRdb's copy has only in-frame clones and lacks some. The sample has around 300,000 clones, roughly 90% seen once. The specimen was PBMCs or T cells enriched from blood (not recorded which). The receptors here all came from a woman aged 40 to 49 who had recovered from COVID-19. The CDR3 runs from the conserved cysteine through the conserved F or W. Each record gives: D gene, clone size, V gene, J gene, CDR3 DNA, CDR3 protein. The D gene is left open where the match is weak. A clone size is listed for some rows: how often the clone was seen (once, few, many), or a class if it is expanded.

d_call: -; clone_size: -; v_call: TRBV12-3/TRBV12-4; j_call: TRBJ2-7; cdr3_nt: TGTGCCAGCAGTCGGACAGTATCCGAGCAGTACTTC; cdr3_aa: CASSRTVSEQYF
d_call: -; clone_size: -; v_call: TRBV15; j_call: TRBJ1-5; cdr3_nt: TGTGCCACCAGCAGAGAGGGCAGGGGCCCTTCCCATTTT; cdr3_aa: CATSREGRGPSHF
d_call: TRBD1; clone_size: -; v_call: TRBV19; j_call: TRBJ2-7; cdr3_nt: TGTGCCAGCACATCCGGGACAGCTCCTTCCTCCGAGCAGTACTTC; cdr3_aa: CASTSGTAPSSEQYF
d_call: TRBD2; clone_size: once; v_call: TRBV7-9; j_call: TRBJ2-2; cdr3_nt: TGTGCCAGCAGCTCCGGGGGGTACACCGGGGAGCTGTTTTTT; cdr3_aa: CASSSGGYTGELFF
d_call: TRBD1; clone_size: -; v_call: TRBV7-2; j_call: TRBJ1-4; cdr3_nt: TGTGCCAGCAGCACCGCGGGACAGCAAAATGAAAAACTGTTTTTT; cdr3_aa: CASSTAGQQNEKLFF
d_call: -; clone_size: few; v_call: TRBV29-1; j_call: TRBJ2-7; cdr3_nt: TGCAGCGTTGAAGGGACAGATTACGAGCAGTACTTC; cdr3_aa: CSVEGTDYEQYF
d_call: TRBD1; clone_size: -; v_call: TRBV7-6; j_call: TRBJ2-2; cdr3_nt: TGTGCCAGCAGCTCCAGACAGGGCTACACCGGGGAGCTGTTTTTT; cdr3_aa: CASSSRQGYTGELFF
d_call: TRBD2; clone_size: -; v_call: TRBV7-9; j_call: TRBJ2-3; cdr3_nt: TGTGCCAGCAGCTTAGGAAAACTAGCGGGAGGCACAGATACGCAGTATTTT; cdr3_aa: CASSLGKLAGGTDTQYF
d_call: TRBD1; clone_size: -; v_call: TRBV19; j_call: TRBJ2-7; cdr3_nt: TGTGCCAGTAGTTCGACCGGGACAGGGGGATACGAGCAGTACTTC; cdr3_aa: CASSSTGTGGYEQYF
d_call: TRBD2; clone_size: -; v_call: TRBV13; j_call: TRBJ2-1; cdr3_nt: TGTGCCAGCAGCCCCGATCCAAAAGGCGGGAGCTCCTACAATGAGCAGTTCTTC; cdr3_aa: CASSPDPKGGSSYNEQFF
d_call: -; clone_size: -; v_call: TRBV7-2; j_call: TRBJ1-2; cdr3_nt: TGTGCCAGCAGCTTAGGCCCCACAGGGAGTTATGGCTACACCTTC; cdr3_aa: CASSLGPTGSYGYTF
d_call: TRBD2; clone_size: -; v_call: TRBV5-1; j_call: TRBJ2-7; cdr3_nt: TGCGCCAGCAGCCTGGGACTAGCGGGAGGGCCTTCTACCGACGAGCAGTACTTC; cdr3_aa: CASSLGLAGGPSTDEQYF
d_call: -; clone_size: -; v_call: TRBV6-5; j_call: TRBJ1-1; cdr3_nt: TGTGCCAGCAGTTACTCAGGGGGAGGGACTGAAGCTTTCTTT; cdr3_aa: CASSYSGGGTEAFF
d_call: TRBD2; clone_size: -; v_call: TRBV9; j_call: TRBJ2-3; cdr3_nt: TGTGCCAGCAGCGTGGAAGCTAGCGGGGCCACAGATACGCAGTATTTT; cdr3_aa: CASSVEASGATDTQYF
d_call: TRBD1; clone_size: -; v_call: TRBV5-1; j_call: TRBJ2-7; cdr3_nt: TGCGCCAGCAGCTCCGTAGGGGGCTTGGAGCAGTACTTC; cdr3_aa: CASSSVGGLEQYF
d_call: TRBD1; clone_size: -; v_call: TRBV4-1; j_call: TRBJ2-7; cdr3_nt: TGCGCCAGCAGCCATCCGGGACAGGGAGTCGGTGGCTACGAGCAGTACTTC; cdr3_aa: CASSHPGQGVGGYEQYF
d_call: -; clone_size: -; v_call: TRBV18; j_call: TRBJ2-5; cdr3_nt: TGTGCCAGCTCACCACGAAAAGGGACTGGCGCCGCGGGGACCCAGTACTTC; cdr3_aa: CASSPRKGTGAAGTQYF
d_call: TRBD1; clone_size: -; v_call: TRBV27; j_call: TRBJ2-7; cdr3_nt: TGTGCCAGCAGTCGACAATTGGACAGGAGGGAGCAGTACTTC; cdr3_aa: CASSRQLDRREQYF
d_call: -; clone_size: once; v_call: TRBV6-1; j_call: TRBJ1-2; cdr3_nt: TGTGCCAGCAGTGAACCGGGGGATGGCTACACCTTC; cdr3_aa: CASSEPGDGYTF
d_call: TRBD1; clone_size: few; v_call: TRBV5-5; j_call: TRBJ2-5; cdr3_nt: TGTGCCAGCAGCTCGACGGGACAGATCCCAGAGACCCAGTACTTC; cdr3_aa: CASSSTGQIPETQYF
d_call: TRBD1; clone_size: -; v_call: TRBV5-8; j_call: TRBJ1-5; cdr3_nt: TGTGCCAGCAGCTTAAGACAGGGGGCTATGGGCAATCAGCCCCAGCATTTT; cdr3_aa: CASSLRQGAMGNQPQHF
d_call: TRBD2; clone_size: -; v_call: TRBV7-2; j_call: TRBJ2-4; cdr3_nt: TGTGCCAGCAGCTTAGTCCGGGGGGTGGGGAACATTCAGTACTTC; cdr3_aa: CASSLVRGVGNIQYF
d_call: TRBD2; clone_size: -; v_call: TRBV29-1; j_call: TRBJ2-7; cdr3_nt: TGCAGCGTTAGGCGGGAGGAGGTATCCTACGAGCAGTACTTC; cdr3_aa: CSVRREEVSYEQYF
d_call: -; clone_size: -; v_call: TRBV2; j_call: TRBJ1-6; cdr3_nt: TGTGCCAGCAGTGACGGGACAAGTAATTCACCCCTCCACTTT; cdr3_aa: CASSDGTSNSPLHF
d_call: -; clone_size: -; v_call: TRBV18; j_call: TRBJ1-1; cdr3_nt: TGTGCCAGCTCGGAGCGACCCTCCGATGAAGCTTTCTTT; cdr3_aa: CASSERPSDEAFF
d_call: TRBD1; clone_size: -; v_call: TRBV2; j_call: TRBJ1-1; cdr3_nt: TGTGCCAGCAGTGTGGCAGGGGGCGAGGGGACTGAAGCTTTCTTT; cdr3_aa: CASSVAGGEGTEAFF
d_call: -; clone_size: -; v_call: TRBV25-1; j_call: TRBJ2-6; cdr3_nt: TGTGCCAGCAGTGGCGGGACTTACTCTGGGGCCAACGTCCTGACTTTC; cdr3_aa: CASSGGTYSGANVLTF
d_call: TRBD1; clone_size: few; v_call: TRBV6-5; j_call: TRBJ1-2; cdr3_nt: TGTGCCAGCAGTCCCACAGGGGACTATGGCTACACCTTC; cdr3_aa: CASSPTGDYGYTF
d_call: -; clone_size: few; v_call: TRBV6-2/TRBV6-3; j_call: TRBJ2-7; cdr3_nt: TGTGCCAGCAGCAAAATTCCAGCGACGCCGGCCGAGCAGTACTTC; cdr3_aa: CASSKIPATPAEQYF
d_call: TRBD1; clone_size: -; v_call: TRBV3-1/TRBV3-2; j_call: TRBJ2-3; cdr3_nt: TGTGCCAGCAGCGGAGGACAGGGAAGCACAGATACGCAGTATTTT; cdr3_aa: CASSGGQGSTDTQYF
d_call: TRBD1; clone_size: -; v_call: TRBV11-2; j_call: TRBJ2-1; cdr3_nt: TGTGCCAGCAGCTTAGGGAGGACAGGGTCTGGTGAGCAGTTCTTC; cdr3_aa: CASSLGRTGSGEQFF
d_call: -; clone_size: -; v_call: TRBV27; j_call: TRBJ2-3; cdr3_nt: TGTGCCAGCAGTTTACCGAGATCCGGGAGATTTAGCACAGATACGCAGTATTTT; cdr3_aa: CASSLPRSGRFSTDTQYF
d_call: -; clone_size: few; v_call: TRBV5-1; j_call: TRBJ2-5; cdr3_nt: TGCGCCAGCAGCTTTCACAGGGATGGCGGTCAGACCCAGTACTTC; cdr3_aa: CASSFHRDGGQTQYF
d_call: TRBD1; clone_size: once; v_call: TRBV28; j_call: TRBJ1-6; cdr3_nt: TGTTCTACAGGGGCGAGGAATTCACCCCTCCACTTT; cdr3_aa: CSTGARNSPLHF
d_call: -; clone_size: -; v_call: TRBV1; j_call: TRBJ2-7; cdr3_nt: TGCACCAGCAGCCATCGACAGGGTTACTACGAGCAGTACTTC; cdr3_aa: CTSSHRQGYYEQYF
d_call: -; clone_size: -; v_call: TRBV7-9; j_call: TRBJ2-2; cdr3_nt: TGTGCCAGCAGCTTAGCCTACGGTTACACCGGGGAGCTGTTTTTT; cdr3_aa: CASSLAYGYTGELFF
d_call: -; clone_size: once; v_call: TRBV3-1/TRBV3-2; j_call: TRBJ1-2; cdr3_nt: TGTGCCAGCAGCCAAGACCACAGGGAATCAGGCGGCTACACCTTC; cdr3_aa: CASSQDHRESGGYTF
d_call: -; clone_size: -; v_call: TRBV7-9; j_call: TRBJ2-7; cdr3_nt: TGTGCCAGCAGCTTTACAGGGATCGCCGAGCAGTACTTC; cdr3_aa: CASSFTGIAEQYF
d_call: -; clone_size: few; v_call: TRBV5-4; j_call: TRBJ2-7; cdr3_nt: TGTGCCAGCAGCTTGGCTGTCCAGGGTGGTGAGGAGCAGTACTTC; cdr3_aa: CASSLAVQGGEEQYF
d_call: TRBD1; clone_size: -; v_call: TRBV7-9; j_call: TRBJ1-1; cdr3_nt: TGTGCCAGCAGCTTACAGGGGGCCATGAACACTGAAGCTTTCTTT; cdr3_aa: CASSLQGAMNTEAFF
d_call: -; clone_size: -; v_call: TRBV6-6; j_call: TRBJ2-3; cdr3_nt: TGTGCCAGCAGTTTGGACACGATCATATCGGATACGCAGTATTTT; cdr3_aa: CASSLDTIISDTQYF
d_call: -; clone_size: -; v_call: TRBV7-3; j_call: TRBJ1-2; cdr3_nt: TGTGCCAGCAGTCCCGGGGGAGGGCAAAGAGGCTACACCTTC; cdr3_aa: CASSPGGGQRGYTF
d_call: -; clone_size: few; v_call: TRBV3-1/TRBV3-2; j_call: TRBJ1-5; cdr3_nt: TGTGCCAGCAGCCAAGATCTCGTCAATCAGCCCCAGCATTTT; cdr3_aa: CASSQDLVNQPQHF
d_call: TRBD1; clone_size: -; v_call: TRBV30; j_call: TRBJ2-7; cdr3_nt: TGTGCCTGGGAAAGGGACAGGGGAGGGGACGAGCAGTACTTC; cdr3_aa: CAWERDRGGDEQYF
d_call: TRBD2; clone_size: -; v_call: TRBV19; j_call: TRBJ2-3; cdr3_nt: TGTGCCAGTAGTCCTAGCGGGAGCACAGATACGCAGTATTTT; cdr3_aa: CASSPSGSTDTQYF
d_call: -; clone_size: -; v_call: TRBV3-1/TRBV3-2; j_call: TRBJ1-2; cdr3_nt: TGTGCCAGCCAATTGGCGGGGGCCGGCTACACCTTC; cdr3_aa: CASQLAGAGYTF
d_call: TRBD2; clone_size: -; v_call: TRBV13; j_call: TRBJ2-7; cdr3_nt: TGTGCCAGCAGCTTGGGGGCGGGGGGCCCGTTAGCCTACGAGCAGTACTTC; cdr3_aa: CASSLGAGGPLAYEQYF
d_call: -; clone_size: -; v_call: TRBV5-1; j_call: TRBJ1-2; cdr3_nt: TGCGCCAGCAGGGCAGGGAATAACTATGGCTACACCTTC; cdr3_aa: CASRAGNNYGYTF
d_call: -; clone_size: -; v_call: TRBV2; j_call: TRBJ1-2; cdr3_nt: TGTGCCATGATGTACAGGGACGGTCGGGGTGGCTACACCTTC; cdr3_aa: CAMMYRDGRGGYTF
d_call: -; clone_size: -; v_call: TRBV7-2; j_call: TRBJ2-1; cdr3_nt: TGTGCCAGCAGCTCTGACTACAGCTCCTACAATGAGCAGTTCTTC; cdr3_aa: CASSSDYSSYNEQFF
d_call: -; clone_size: -; v_call: TRBV5-1; j_call: TRBJ1-1; cdr3_nt: TGCGCCAGCAGCTTGGCCGGGCAGGGGCAGACTGAAGCTTTCTTT; cdr3_aa: CASSLAGQGQTEAFF
d_call: -; clone_size: -; v_call: TRBV5-1; j_call: TRBJ1-4; cdr3_nt: TGCGCCAGCAGCCCAGGCAGGGGCGTGGAGGAAAAACTGTTTTTT; cdr3_aa: CASSPGRGVEEKLFF
d_call: TRBD1; clone_size: -; v_call: TRBV20-1; j_call: TRBJ1-2; cdr3_nt: TGCAGTGCTAGTCTCAGGGGGTTGGGCTATGGCTACACCTTC; cdr3_aa: CSASLRGLGYGYTF
d_call: -; clone_size: -; v_call: TRBV11-2; j_call: TRBJ1-6; cdr3_nt: TGTGCCAGCAGCATAGAAACCCAGAATTCACCCCTCCACTTT; cdr3_aa: CASSIETQNSPLHF
d_call: -; clone_size: -; v_call: TRBV7-2; j_call: TRBJ1-1; cdr3_nt: TGTGCCAGCAGCTTCTCGCGTTCGGAAGCTTTCTTT; cdr3_aa: CASSFSRSEAFF